This is a list of T cell receptor beta chains from one sample in a study of CD8 T cells in Susac syndrome. TCRdb re-derived calls from the immunoSEQ multiplex PCR reads in MiXCR, one entry per CDR3 protein. The sample comprises roughly 50,000 distinct CDR3 sequences, more than 85% of which are singletons, and around 0.41% rests with the top ten. The sequencing sample was made of CD8+ T cells from PBMCs. The receptors stem from a human donor in good health. CDR3s include the opening cysteine and the closing phenylalanine or tryptophan. The D gene is left open where the match is weak. Size is omitted from some rows. Given values are once, few, many or a class for expanded clones.

>.|TRBJ2-3|TRBD2|TRBV11-2
CASSFFPSGSTDTQYF
TGTGCCAGCAGCTTTTTCCCTAGCGGTAGCACAGATACGCAGTATTTT
>.|TRBJ2-2|TRBD2|TRBV6-1
CASIGKGLAGAGELFF
TGTGCCAGCATCGGGAAAGGACTAGCGGGAGCCGGGGAGCTGTTTTTT
>.|TRBJ2-7|.|TRBV2
CAGLDGYSYEQYF
TGTGCCGGCTTGGACGGCTACTCCTACGAGCAGTACTTC
>.|TRBJ1-2|.|TRBV29-1
CSVEGSNYGYTF
TGCAGCGTTGAAGGAAGTAACTATGGCTACACCTTC
>.|TRBJ1-5|.|TRBV3-1
CASSQDIPLTQPQHF
TGTGCCAGCAGCCAAGATATTCCCCTCACTCAGCCCCAGCATTTT
>few|TRBJ2-7|TRBD2|TRBV5-1
CASSSSGGPSYEQYF
TGCGCCAGCAGCTCTAGCGGGGGGCCCTCCTACGAGCAGTACTTC
>once|TRBJ2-1|.|TRBV6-2/TRBV6-3
CASTLKGVSSYNEQFF
TGTGCCAGCACCTTAAAGGGGGTCAGCTCCTACAATGAGCAGTTCTTC
>once|TRBJ1-3|.|TRBV7-8
CASSLTMRRTASGNTIYF
TGTGCCAGCAGCTTAACGATGCGAAGGACAGCCAGCGGAAACACCATATATTTT
>.|TRBJ2-7|TRBD2|TRBV12-3/TRBV12-4
CASSPIAGTYEQYF
TGTGCCAGCAGTCCAATAGCGGGGACCTACGAGCAGTACTTC
>.|TRBJ1-2|.|TRBV5-4
CASSPRGALGRRDYGYTF
TGTGCCAGCAGCCCCCGGGGGGCGTTGGGTAGACGGGACTATGGCTACACCTTC
>.|TRBJ2-1|TRBD1|TRBV4-1
CATTLGTGVFNEQFF
TGCGCCACCACCTTGGGGACAGGGGTTTTCAATGAGCAGTTCTTC
>.|TRBJ2-1|.|TRBV2
CASSEVRSYNEQFF
TGTGCCAGCAGTGAGGTCCGGTCCTACAATGAGCAGTTCTTC
>.|TRBJ1-2|TRBD1|TRBV6-1
CASSPGTGRGRSYGYTF
TGTGCCAGCAGCCCTGGAACCGGCAGGGGGCGAAGCTATGGCTACACCTTC
>.|TRBJ2-7|TRBD2|TRBV4-2
CASSQASGNSYEQYF
TGTGCCAGCAGCCAAGCTAGCGGAAACTCCTACGAGCAGTACTTC
>.|TRBJ2-5|.|TRBV20-1
CSAVSLQGELQETQYF
TGCAGTGCCGTTTCACTACAGGGAGAATTACAAGAGACCCAGTACTTC
>.|TRBJ2-1|.|TRBV7-9
CASSLGPVGVYNEQFF
TGTGCCAGCAGCTTAGGACCAGTCGGGGTATACAATGAGCAGTTCTTC
>.|TRBJ2-7|.|TRBV6-1
CASSEGREFNEQYF
TGTGCCAGCAGTGAAGGCAGGGAGTTCAACGAGCAGTACTTC
>.|TRBJ1-1|.|TRBV5-1
CASSLGRLNTEAFF
TGCGCCAGCAGCTTGGGACGGTTGAACACTGAAGCTTTCTTT
>.|TRBJ2-7|TRBD2|TRBV4-1
CASSQDPEIAGSSYEQYF
TGCGCCAGCAGCCAAGACCCCGAAATAGCGGGGAGCTCCTACGAGCAGTACTTC
>.|TRBJ2-1|.|TRBV7-9
CASSPLLVLGIDEQFF
TGTGCCAGCAGCCCTCTACTCGTTCTGGGTATCGATGAGCAGTTCTTC
>.|TRBJ1-2|.|TRBV11-2
CASSQDGNYGYTF
TGTGCCAGCAGCCAGGACGGAAACTATGGCTACACCTTC
>.|TRBJ1-1|TRBD1|TRBV11-2
CASSQTGVEAFF
TGTGCCAGCAGCCAAACAGGGGTTGAAGCTTTCTTT
>.|TRBJ2-3|TRBD2|TRBV7-9
CASGLAGSTDTQYF
TGTGCCAGCGGACTAGCGGGTAGCACAGATACGCAGTATTTT
>.|TRBJ2-1|.|TRBV6-5
CASSAQDNEQFF
TGTGCCAGCAGTGCCCAAGACAATGAGCAGTTCTTC
>.|TRBJ1-4|.|TRBV12-3/TRBV12-4
CASSLTGTPTTNEKLFF
TGTGCCAGCAGTTTAACTGGCACACCGACAACTAATGAAAAACTGTTTTTT
>.|TRBJ1-1|.|TRBV5-6
CASSLVRGLEAFF
TGTGCCAGCAGCTTGGTGAGAGGGCTTGAAGCTTTCTTT
>.|TRBJ2-7|TRBD2|TRBV7-9
CASSRPPGLANSYEQYF
TGTGCCAGCAGTCGACCACCGGGACTAGCAAACTCCTACGAGCAGTACTTC
>.|TRBJ1-1|.|TRBV5-1
CASSLAQSRGATEAFF
TGCGCCAGCAGCTTGGCCCAAAGCAGGGGAGCCACTGAAGCTTTCTTT
>.|TRBJ2-4|TRBD1|TRBV12-3/TRBV12-4
CASRPKSGGLSKNIQYF
TGTGCCAGCAGACCAAAATCAGGGGGCCTCTCCAAAAACATTCAGTACTTC
>.|TRBJ1-1|TRBD1|TRBV5-1
CASSGSRDRGIGAEAFF
TGCGCCAGCAGCGGAAGCCGGGACAGGGGGATCGGGGCTGAAGCTTTCTTT
>.|TRBJ2-5|TRBD1|TRBV6-5
CASSSSGGEETQYF
TGTGCCAGCAGTTCCTCAGGGGGCGAGGAGACCCAGTACTTC
>.|TRBJ2-3|.|TRBV19
CASSIDQDKGFPDTQYF
TGTGCCAGTAGTATAGATCAAGACAAGGGGTTTCCAGATACGCAGTATTTT
>.|TRBJ2-2|TRBD2|TRBV15
CATSSLAVYTGELFF
TGTGCCACCAGCAGCCTAGCGGTTTACACCGGGGAGCTGTTTTTT
>.|TRBJ2-7|TRBD1|TRBV19
CASSSTGTGSSYEQYF
TGTGCCAGTAGTAGTACCGGGACAGGGAGCTCCTACGAGCAGTACTTC
>.|TRBJ2-1|.|TRBV6-2/TRBV6-3
CASSYGDSNDEQFF
TGTGCCAGCAGTTACGGCGATTCCAACGATGAGCAGTTCTTC
>.|TRBJ2-1|TRBD2|TRBV7-9
CASSTTSGRASDEQFF
TGTGCCAGCAGCACGACTAGCGGGAGGGCCAGTGATGAGCAGTTCTTC
>once|TRBJ1-1|.|TRBV19
CASSIGRTVNTEAFF
TGTGCCAGTAGTATTGGGAGAACAGTGAACACTGAAGCTTTCTTT
>.|TRBJ2-7|.|TRBV27
CASSLGNSYEQYF
TGTGCCAGCAGTTTGGGTAACTCCTACGAGCAGTACTTC
>.|TRBJ2-1|.|TRBV6-2/TRBV6-3
CASSYSGISYNEQFF
TGTGCCAGCAGTTACAGCGGTATCTCCTACAATGAGCAGTTCTTC
>.|TRBJ1-2|.|TRBV29-1
CSAAGGHGYTF
TGCAGCGCGGCGGGGGGCCATGGCTACACCTTC
>.|TRBJ1-1|.|TRBV20-1
CSARDRDGGRTEAFF
TGCAGTGCTAGAGATCGGGACGGAGGCAGGACTGAAGCTTTCTTT
>.|TRBJ2-1|TRBD2|TRBV27
CASGTSYNEQFF
TGTGCCAGCGGGACTAGCTACAATGAGCAGTTCTTC
>.|TRBJ1-2|TRBD1|TRBV5-6
CASSPRDRGAHFDGYTF
TGTGCCAGCAGCCCCCGGGACAGGGGTGCCCATTTTGATGGCTACACCTTC
>few|TRBJ2-7|.|TRBV19
CASSIMDSYEQYF
TGTGCCAGTAGTATAATGGACTCCTACGAGCAGTACTTC
>.|TRBJ1-5|.|TRBV12-3/TRBV12-4
CASSLASGGNQPQHF
TGTGCCAGCAGTTTAGCTTCAGGGGGCAATCAGCCCCAGCATTTT
>.|TRBJ2-7|.|TRBV6-6
CASSFQLEQYF
TGTGCCAGCAGTTTCCAGTTGGAGCAGTACTTC
>.|TRBJ1-1|.|TRBV3-1
CASSPAALTTEAFF
TGTGCCAGCAGCCCAGCAGCCTTGACCACTGAAGCTTTCTTT
>.|TRBJ2-7|TRBD2|TRBV5-1
CASSLAGAYYEQYF
TGCGCCAGCAGCCTAGCGGGAGCCTACTACGAGCAGTACTTC
>.|TRBJ2-1|TRBD1|TRBV14
CASSHRNRGPPQFF
TGTGCCAGCAGCCATCGTAACAGGGGACCCCCGCAGTTCTTC
>.|TRBJ1-2|TRBD1|TRBV7-9
CASSQTTGNYGYTF
TGTGCCAGCAGCCAAACGACAGGGAACTATGGCTACACCTTC
>.|TRBJ2-6|.|TRBV6-5
CASSLCCAFTSGANVLTF
TGTGCCAGCAGTTTGTGTTGCGCTTTTACCTCTGGGGCCAACGTCCTGACTTTC
>.|TRBJ1-4|.|TRBV7-6
CASSLDIRGGPTNEKLFF
TGTGCCAGCAGCTTAGACATCCGGGGGGGCCCAACTAATGAAAAACTGTTTTTT
>.|TRBJ2-7|.|TRBV30
CAWSKQGDYEQYF
TGTGCCTGGAGTAAACAGGGAGACTACGAGCAGTACTTC
>.|TRBJ2-7|TRBD1|TRBV30
CAWSVPPGQEFSYEQYF
TGTGCCTGGAGTGTACCCCCAGGACAGGAGTTCTCCTACGAGCAGTACTTC
>.|TRBJ2-6|TRBD1|TRBV11-1
CASSSTGPGANVLTF
TGTGCCAGCAGCTCGACAGGGCCTGGGGCCAACGTCCTGACTTTC
>.|TRBJ2-5|TRBD1|TRBV6-6
CASSVWTGQETQYF
TGTGCCAGCAGCGTTTGGACAGGCCAAGAGACCCAGTACTTC
>.|TRBJ2-7|.|TRBV21-1
CASREGAAYEQYF
TGTGCCAGCAGGGAGGGGGCAGCCTACGAGCAGTACTTC
>.|TRBJ2-1|TRBD2|TRBV30
CAWSVQAGRNEQFF
TGTGCCTGGAGTGTACAAGCGGGACGCAATGAGCAGTTCTTC
>.|TRBJ2-3|TRBD1|TRBV7-9
CASSLVGTGWTDTQYF
TGTGCCAGCAGCTTAGTAGGGACAGGGTGGACAGATACGCAGTATTTT